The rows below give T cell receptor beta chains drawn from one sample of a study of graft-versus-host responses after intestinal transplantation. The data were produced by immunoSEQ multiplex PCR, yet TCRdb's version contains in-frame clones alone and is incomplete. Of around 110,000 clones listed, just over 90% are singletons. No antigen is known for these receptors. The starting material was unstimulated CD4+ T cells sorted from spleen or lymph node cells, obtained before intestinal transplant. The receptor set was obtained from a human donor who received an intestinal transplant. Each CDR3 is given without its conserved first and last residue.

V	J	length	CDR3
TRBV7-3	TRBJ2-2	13	ASKEGGPGTGELF
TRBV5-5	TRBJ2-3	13	ASSSPAGSTDTQY
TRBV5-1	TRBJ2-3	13	ASKQRQLYTDTQY
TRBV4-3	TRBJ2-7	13	ASSQENLLGYEQY
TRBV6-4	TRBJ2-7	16	ASPGLAASPEGTYEQY
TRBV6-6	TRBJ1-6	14	ASSPQDRGWNSPLH
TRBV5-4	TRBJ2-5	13	ASSFPSGGQETQY
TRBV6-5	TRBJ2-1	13	ASSLAGVSYNEQF
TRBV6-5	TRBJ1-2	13	ASSYSGGTFYGYT
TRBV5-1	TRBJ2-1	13	ASSLREISYNEQF
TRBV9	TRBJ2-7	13	ASSSPGGPTYEQY
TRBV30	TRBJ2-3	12	AWSVGVPTDTQY
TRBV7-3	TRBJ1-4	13	ASSFRWLENEKLF
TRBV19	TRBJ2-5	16	ASSTRGRRAGAAETQY
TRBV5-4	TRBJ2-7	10	ASSFTSSEQY
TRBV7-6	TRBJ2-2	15	ASSLSSQGALTGELF
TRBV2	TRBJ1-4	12	ASSTGTGREKLF
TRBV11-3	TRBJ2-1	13	ASSLRLASHNEQF
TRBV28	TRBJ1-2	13	ASSLLDTGLYGYT
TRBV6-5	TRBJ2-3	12	ASSYAQEGDTQY
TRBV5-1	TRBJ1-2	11	ASSLRGYYGYT
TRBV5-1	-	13	ASSLEARLGGEQY
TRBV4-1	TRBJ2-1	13	ASSQPVAGTNEQF
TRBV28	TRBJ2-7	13	ASSHYGEREYEQY
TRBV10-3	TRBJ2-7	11	AISESFSYEQY
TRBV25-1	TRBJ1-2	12	ASSDWAALYGYT
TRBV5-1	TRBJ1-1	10	ASSLQAGEAF
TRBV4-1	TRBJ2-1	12	ASSPQTGLTEQF
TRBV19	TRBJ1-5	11	ASGTGKNQPQH
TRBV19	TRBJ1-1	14	ASSMTRTVKGAEAF
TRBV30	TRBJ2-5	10	AWSVGGKTQY
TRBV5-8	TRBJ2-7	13	ASNPGQGRAHEQY
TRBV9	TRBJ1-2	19	ASSVDSSFGAGGLKNYGYT
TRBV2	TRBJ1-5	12	ASSETGGSGPQH
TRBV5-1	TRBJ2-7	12	ASSLTQGSYEQY
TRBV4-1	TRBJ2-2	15	ASSQLLGYLGTGELF
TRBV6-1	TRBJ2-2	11	ASSVSGTGELF
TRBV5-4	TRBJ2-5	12	ASSFSGEGETQY
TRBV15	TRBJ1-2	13	ATSRDPQGRYGYT
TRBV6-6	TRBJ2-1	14	ASSRTSGGARNEQF